What follows are 30 T cell receptor beta chains derived from one specimen sequenced in a study of shared clonotypes between healthy human individuals. Using immunoSEQ multiplex PCR, the repertoire was profiled, and TCRdb retains in-frame clones only, with some absent. In the table there are some 2.1 million clones, around 93% of which are singletons. Terminally differentiated effector memory CD45RA+ cells were left out of the naive CD8 fraction, which was CD45RO-negative and positively selected for CCR7. What was sequenced was naive CD8+ T cells from PBMCs. The receptors shown here come from a man in his late teens or twenties in good health. Some clones in this sample may be carry-over from other donors' samples.

The chain recombines TRBV6-5 with TRBJ2-1, with D possibly matching TRBD1 (5 bases). Trimming stripped 2 bases from V and 4 bases from J, with 9 bases between. CDR3 size: 14 residues. Germline-derived CDR1 and CDR2 are MNHEY and SVGAGI. The CDR3 DNA reads as TGTGCCAGCAGTTACGGGGCAGTTTACAATGAGCAGTTCTTC. This sequence encodes CASSYGAVYNEQFF.

In the case of this clone: A junction boundary mismatches the germline segment, possibly from a read error. The chain recombines TRBV7-2 with TRBJ2-1; 9 bases align to TRBD2. The CDR3 loop spans 15 amino acids. The germline V gene encodes CDR1 SGHTA and CDR2 FQGNSA. In DNA, the CDR3 is TGCGCCAGCAGCTATAGCGGGAGACCTAACAATGAGCAGTTCTTC. This translates into CASSYSGRPNNEQFF.

The rearrangement joins TRBV6-5 to TRBJ2-2; perhaps TRBD2 as D (6 bases). V gave up 4 bases and J gave up 4 bases, with 16 bases separating them. Germline V gene lookup returns CDR1 MNHEY and CDR2 SVGAGI. The CDR3 consists of 16 residues. This chain's CDR3 is CASSSSGGLFTGELFF. For the CDR3, the DNA is TGTGCCAGCAGTTCCTCCGGAGGACTATTCACCGGGGAGCTGTTTTTT.

The V call is TRBV11-2, the J call TRBJ2-1; 13 bases align to TRBD2. Germline lookup yields CDR1 SGHAT and CDR2 FQNNGV. V trimming: 5 bases; J trimming: 0 bases; junction bases outside the gene matches: 7. The CDR3 extends over 18 amino acids. CDR3 sequence (DNA): TGTGCCAGCAGCATCCCGGGACTAGCGGGGAGCTCCTACAATGAGCAGTTCTTC. Its translation: CASSIPGLAGSSYNEQFF.

V is TRBV4-3 and J is TRBJ1-2; a possible D gene is TRBD1 (5 bases). The V end lost 2 bases, the J end lost 4 bases, and 20 bases lay between the germline ends. Germline lookup yields CDR1 LGHNA and CDR2 YSLEER. This CDR3 comprises 17 residues. CDR3 in DNA: TGCGCCAGCAGCCAAAAAGCGGGCAGGGTGAGGAGCTATGGCTACACCTTC. Amino acid sequence: CASSQKAGRVRSYGYTF.

As to this clone: This specimen includes other DNA sequences encoding the same CDR3. The rearrangement links TRBV10-3 to TRBJ1-5, with unresolved D. The CDR3 length is 14 residues. In germline, CDR1 is ENHRY, CDR2 SYGVKD. The V and J ends lost 6 bases and 0 bases respectively, with 9 bases between them. The CDR3 sequence: CAIRETGSNQPQHF. In nucleotides, the CDR3 is TGTGCCATCAGGGAGACGGGTAGCAATCAGCCCCAGCATTTT.

This chain links TRBV5-1 with TRBJ1-4; TRBD1 matches 8 bases. Trimming at V came to 4 bases and at J to 0 bases, leaving 5 bases not matched to a gene. From germline, CDR1 is SGHRS and CDR2 YFSETQ. CDR3 length: 16 residues. The CDR3 sequence is CASSGTGGATNEKLFF. CDR3 sequence (DNA): TGCGCCAGCAGCGGGACAGGAGGGGCAACTAATGAAAAACTGTTTTTT. Complete variable domain (other parts from reference TRBV5-1 and TRBJ1-4): KAGVTQTPRYLIKTRGQQVTLSCSPISGHRSVSWYQQTPGQGLQFLFEYFSETQRNKGNFPGRFSGRQFSNSRSEMNVSTLELGDSALYLCASSGTGGATNEKLFFGSGTQLSVL.

The CDR3 DNA is TGTGCCAGCACCACGCGCGGCAGACCGACGAACACCGGGGAGCTGTTTTTT. Translating gives CASTTRGRPTNTGELFF. The rearrangement joins TRBV2 to TRBJ2-2; D unresolved. V was shortened by 7 bases and J by 0 bases, with 18 bases between the two germline ends. Germline CDR1 and CDR2: SNHLY and FYNNEI. The CDR3 contains 17 residues. Supplemented by reference TRBV2 and TRBJ2-2, the full variable domain reads EPEVTQTPSHQVTQMGQEVILRCVPISNHLYFYWYRQILGQKVEFLVSFYNNEISEKSEIFDDQFSVERPDGSNFTLKIRSTKLEDSAMYFCASTTRGRPTNTGELFFGEGSRLTVL.

Points on this clone: The junction departs from germline at one end; a sequencing error may be responsible. The same CDR3 also results from other DNA sequences found in this sample. V and J are TRBV7-9 and TRBJ2-7; TRBD2 matches at 11 bases. Germline lookup yields CDR1 SEHNR and CDR2 FQNEAQ (reference sequence). The CDR3 consists of 13 residues. The chain's CDR3 is CASSLAGGYEQYF. The CDR3 DNA sequence: TGTGCCAGCAGCCTAGCGGGAGGTTACGAGCAGTACTTC.

V and J are TRBV9 and TRBJ2-3; 8 bases are shared with TRBD2. CDR3 length: 14 amino acids. The germline V gene has CDR1 SGDLS and CDR2 YYNGEE. The trim removed 4 bases at V and 6 bases at J, leaving 7 bases unmatched. Written as DNA, the CDR3 is TGTGCCAGCAGCTCCTTAGCGGGATCGGATACGCAGTATTTT. It translates to CASSSLAGSDTQYF.

V usage is TRBV19 and J usage is TRBJ1-2, with 7 bases that match TRBD1. The CDR3 is 14 amino acids. V dropped 10 bases and J dropped 2; count of bases not matched to a gene: 10. Germline CDR1 reads LNHDA; CDR2 reads SQIVND (reference sequence). The CDR3 nucleotides read TGTGCCACAACCCCGGGACAGAGGAACTATGGCTACACCTTC. It yields the protein CATTPGQRNYGYTF.

The CDR3 loop reads CASSLAPLAEGETQYF. CDR3 DNA sequence: TGTGCCAGCAGTCTCGCCCCTCTAGCGGAGGGAGAGACCCAGTACTTC. The chain joins TRBV28 to TRBJ2-5, with 7 bases aligning to TRBD2. The germline V gene has CDR1 MDHEN and CDR2 SYDVKM. V lost 5 bases and J lost 4; bases outside the gene matches: 13. The length of the CDR3 is 16 residues.

DNA of the CDR3: TGTGCCAGCAGTTTAATAGTTTTGCAGGAGAACTCCTACAATGAGCAGTTCTTC. Protein sequence: CASSLIVLQENSYNEQFF. The chain uses TRBV27 and TRBJ2-1; D remains unclear. This CDR3 has 18 amino acids. The V end was cut by 2 bases, the J end by 0 bases, with 17 bases between. The germline V gene encodes CDR1 MNHEY and CDR2 SMNVEV (reference sequence).

This clone occurred once. The gene calls are TRBV29-1 and TRBJ2-5; 9 nucleotides line up with TRBD2. Germline CDR1 is SQVTM and CDR2 is ANQGSEA. Trimming cost V 6 bases and J 11 bases; bases outside gene matches: 19. The CDR3 has 15 residues. In DNA, the CDR3 is TGCAGCGTCGTGGGGGCGGGAGGGCGCTATCAACTGCAGTACTTC. Translation: CSVVGAGGRYQLQYF.

The V gene is TRBV7-3, the J gene TRBJ2-5; 8 bases align to TRBD2. CDR3 length equals 14 residues. Per the germline V gene, CDR1 is SGHTA and CDR2 is FQGTGA. J gave up 5 bases and V 5 bases, and 7 bases lay outside the gene matches. The CDR3 nucleotides read TGTGCCAGCAGCCGGACTAGCCTTGGGGAGACCCAGTACTTC. Residues: CASSRTSLGETQYF. Complete variable domain (other parts from reference TRBV7-3 and TRBJ2-5): GAGVSQTPSNKVTEKGKYVELRCDPISGHTALYWYRQSLGQGPEFLIYFQGTGAADDSGLPNDRFFAVRPEGSVSTLKIQRTERGDSAVYLCASSRTSLGETQYFGPGTRLLVL.

The CDR3 is CASSFGLAEPGGELFF. In DNA, the CDR3 is TGTGCCAGCAGTTTCGGACTAGCGGAGCCAGGGGGGGAGCTGTTTTTT. The chain couples TRBV28 to TRBJ2-2; 10 bases agree with TRBD2. Germline V lookup: CDR1 MDHEN, CDR2 SYDVKM. J lost 8 bases, V lost 3 bases, and 9 bases had no gene match. The CDR3 runs to 16 residues.

The chain has TRBV7-9 and TRBJ1-3; TRBD1 might be the D (5 bases). The V and J ends lost 4 bases and 2 bases respectively, with 9 bases between them. This CDR3 has 14 residues. Germline loops: CDR1 SEHNR, CDR2 FQNEAQ (reference sequence). This CDR3 is CASSSSGPGNTIYF. As DNA, the CDR3 is TGTGCCAGCAGCTCATCAGGGCCTGGAAACACCATATATTTT.

This chain connects TRBV28 to TRBJ1-2, with 7 bases matching TRBD1. This CDR3 spans 13 amino acids. V lost 6 bases to trimming and J lost 7 bases; unmatched junction nucleotides: 8. Germline V gene data show CDR1 as MDHEN and CDR2 as SYDVKM. CDR3 sequence reads: CASSSDRDSGYTF. The CDR3 DNA reads as TGTGCCAGCAGCTCCGACAGGGATTCTGGCTACACCTTC.

Here the CDR3 DNA reads TGTGCCAGCGCAAGGGGACCGGATACGCAGTATTTT. It yields the protein CASARGPDTQYF. This chain joins TRBV7-9 and TRBJ2-3, with D perhaps matching TRBD1 or TRBD2 (5 bases each). The CDR3 extends over 12 amino acids. V lost 8 bases to trimming and J lost 6 bases, with 12 bases between them. Germline assignment: CDR1 SEHNR and CDR2 FQNEAQ (reference sequence). The complete variable domain, with remaining parts taken from reference TRBV7-9 and TRBJ2-3, reads DTGVSQNPRHKITKRGQNVTFRCDPISEHNRLYWYRQTLGQGPEFLTYFQNEAQLEKSRLLSDRFSAERPKGSFSTLEIQRTEQGDSAMYLCASARGPDTQYFGPGTRLTVL.

The CDR3 here is CASSPATLVRGDEQYF. The CDR3 DNA reads TGTGCCAGCAGCCCAGCCACCCTAGTGAGAGGCGACGAGCAGTACTTC. The J gene is TRBJ2-7, the V gene TRBV11-2; no firm D call. V was cut by 5 bases and J by 5 bases, with 22 bases left in between. Germline V CDR1 and CDR2: SGHAT, FQNNGV. The length of the CDR3 is 16 residues.

This chain connects TRBV28 to TRBJ2-3; 7 bases line up with TRBD2. This CDR3 has 18 residues. The V gene end was trimmed by 2 bases and the J gene end by 3 bases; junction bases not matched to a gene: 14. Germline V lookup: CDR1 MDHEN, CDR2 SYDVKM. In DNA, the CDR3 is TGTGCCAGCAGTTTAATTATGGCGGCTAGCGGTCGGACAGATACGCAGTATTTT. Its translation is CASSLIMAASGRTDTQYF.

The chain combines TRBV18 with TRBJ2-1; 9 nucleotides align to TRBD2. CDR3 length equals 17 residues. V trimming: 3 bases; J trimming: 2 bases; junction bases outside the gene matches: 8. Germline CDR1 KGHSH, CDR2 LQKENI. The CDR3 sequence: CASSPAGGPTPYNEQFF. The CDR3 DNA sequence: TGTGCCAGCTCACCCGCGGGAGGGCCCACCCCCTACAATGAGCAGTTCTTC.

V gene TRBV6-5 combines with J gene TRBJ2-7; TRBD2 aligns across 12 bases. The J segment lost 4 bases and the V segment lost 6 bases, leaving 7 bases of the junction unmatched. Germline V CDR1 and CDR2: MNHEY, SVGAGI. The CDR3 extends over 15 amino acids. CDR3 protein: CASRITSGRQYEQYF. CDR3 bases: TGTGCCAGCAGAATAACTAGCGGGAGGCAATACGAGCAGTACTTC.

The chain combines TRBV19 with TRBJ2-4, with 12 nucleotides matching TRBD1. The CDR3 spans 18 residues. Germline CDR1 is LNHDA and CDR2 is SQIVND (reference sequence). Trimming took 4 bases from V and 1 from J; bases not matched to a gene: 8. CDR3 bases: TGTGCCAGTAGTACCGGGACAGGGGGCTCTCGGGCCAAAAACATTCAGTACTTC. Its protein product is CASSTGTGGSRAKNIQYF.

This sequence joins TRBV14 and TRBJ1-1; D gene uncertain. Germline V gene data show CDR1 as SGHDN and CDR2 as FVKESK. This CDR3 region has 17 residues. V lost 1 base and J lost 7, with 22 bases in between. For the CDR3, the DNA is TGTGCCAGCAGCCAAGGAGGGAGGGCCCAGATCATTCATGAAGCTTTCTTT. It translates to CASSQGGRAQIIHEAFF.

The chain carries TRBV6-5 and TRBJ1-2; tentatively, D is TRBD1 (6 bases). V lost 6 bases to trimming and J lost 4 bases, with 15 bases between them. Germline V lookup: CDR1 MNHEY, CDR2 SVGAGI. This CDR3 spans 14 amino acids. As DNA, the CDR3 is TGTGCCAGCAGCTCATCCGGGGGCTTCTATGGCTACACCTTC. This gives the protein CASSSSGGFYGYTF.

V and J are TRBV9 and TRBJ1-1, with no clear D. The germline V and J ends were trimmed by 0 bases and 4 bases, with 16 bases remaining between them. The CDR3 is made up of 16 amino acids. Germline values: CDR1 SGDLS, CDR2 YYNGEE. The CDR3 sequence: CASSVGGGSYGTEAFF. The CDR3 region has the DNA TGTGCCAGCAGCGTAGGGGGAGGGAGTTATGGCACTGAAGCTTTCTTT.

This clone was found once. The V gene is TRBV28, the J gene TRBJ1-5; 7 positions match TRBD1. Germline V lookup: CDR1 MDHEN, CDR2 SYDVKM. The CDR3 extends over 16 amino acids. Losses at the gene ends were 4 bases for V and 2 bases for J; bases not matched to a gene: 8. In DNA, the CDR3 is TGTGCCAGCAGTTGGACAGGCCCTGTTGGCAATCAGCCCCAGCATTTT. It translates to CASSWTGPVGNQPQHF.

The rearrangement links TRBV4-3 to TRBJ2-3; the match to TRBD1 covers 9 bases. The CDR3 length is 16 residues. J gave up 5 bases and V 0 bases, and 6 bases lay outside the gene matches. Germline CDR1 reads LGHNA; CDR2 reads YSLEER. Written as DNA, the CDR3 is TGCGCCAGCAGCCAAGATCCCGACAGGGGGAGAGATACGCAGTATTTT. Its protein product is CASSQDPDRGRDTQYF.

The chain combines TRBV15 with TRBJ2-7, with TRBD1 matching 8 bases. The V gene end was trimmed by 1 base and the J gene end by 2 bases; junction bases not matched to a gene: 4. The CDR3 has 15 amino acids. CDR1 and CDR2 (germline): LNHNV, YYDKDF (reference sequence). The CDR3 coding sequence is TGTGCCACCAGCAGAGGACAGGGGCCCGCCTACGAGCAGTACTTC. This sequence encodes CATSRGQGPAYEQYF.